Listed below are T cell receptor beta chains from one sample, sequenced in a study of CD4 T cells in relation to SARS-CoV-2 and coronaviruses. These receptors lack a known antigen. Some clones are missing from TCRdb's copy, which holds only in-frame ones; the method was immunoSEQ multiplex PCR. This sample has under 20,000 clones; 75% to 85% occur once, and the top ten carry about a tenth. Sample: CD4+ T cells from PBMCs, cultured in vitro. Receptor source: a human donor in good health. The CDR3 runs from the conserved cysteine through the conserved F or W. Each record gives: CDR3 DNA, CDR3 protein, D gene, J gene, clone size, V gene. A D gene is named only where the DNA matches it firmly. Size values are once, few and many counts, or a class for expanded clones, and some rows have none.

CDR3nt: TGTGCCAGCTCACCGATACGGACGGACGGAATGGAGCAGTACTTC
CDR3aa: CASSPIRTDGMEQYF
d_gene: NA
j_gene: TRBJ2-7
abundance: NA
v_gene: TRBV18

CDR3nt: TGTGCCAGCAGCTTGAAGGAATCTATCTCTGGAAACACCATATATTTT
CDR3aa: CASSLKESISGNTIYF
d_gene: NA
j_gene: TRBJ1-3
abundance: NA
v_gene: TRBV5-5

CDR3nt: TGTGCCAGCTCACCACGGACAGTGGGGGCTATGAACACTGAAGCTTTCTTT
CDR3aa: CASSPRTVGAMNTEAFF
d_gene: NA
j_gene: TRBJ1-1
abundance: NA
v_gene: TRBV18

CDR3nt: TGTGCCAGCAGCTCATCGGGGTTGGAGAAGGGTGTGGGTGGCTACACCTTC
CDR3aa: CASSSSGLEKGVGGYTF
d_gene: NA
j_gene: TRBJ1-2
abundance: NA
v_gene: TRBV21-1

CDR3nt: TGTGCCAGTAGTATTGCGGCGGGCACAGATACGCAGTATTTT
CDR3aa: CASSIAAGTDTQYF
d_gene: NA
j_gene: TRBJ2-3
abundance: NA
v_gene: TRBV19

CDR3nt: TGCGCCAGCAGCTTGGTCCAGGGCGAAAGCTACACCTTC
CDR3aa: CASSLVQGESYTF
d_gene: NA
j_gene: TRBJ1-2
abundance: NA
v_gene: TRBV5-1

CDR3nt: TGTGCCAGCAGTTTATCTTTTACTGCCTACGAGCAGTACTTC
CDR3aa: CASSLSFTAYEQYF
d_gene: NA
j_gene: TRBJ2-7
abundance: NA
v_gene: TRBV27

CDR3nt: TGTGCCAGCAGTTCCGGGACAGGGGGCTTCCCAGATACGCAGTATTTT
CDR3aa: CASSSGTGGFPDTQYF
d_gene: TRBD1
j_gene: TRBJ2-3
abundance: NA
v_gene: TRBV2

CDR3nt: TGTGCCAGCAGCTCCCTCCGGGACAAACCCTACGAGCAGTACTTC
CDR3aa: CASSSLRDKPYEQYF
d_gene: NA
j_gene: TRBJ2-7
abundance: NA
v_gene: TRBV11-2

CDR3nt: TGTGCCAGCAGCCAAGACCCTGGAGATACGCAGTATTTT
CDR3aa: CASSQDPGDTQYF
d_gene: NA
j_gene: TRBJ2-3
abundance: NA
v_gene: TRBV12-3/TRBV12-4

CDR3nt: TGTGCCAGCAGCTCGGACTCCCCAGAGACCCAGTACTTC
CDR3aa: CASSSDSPETQYF
d_gene: NA
j_gene: TRBJ2-5
abundance: NA
v_gene: TRBV7-9

CDR3nt: TGTGCCAGCTCCCAAGGGGCCGGCGGGAGTTCCGTCGAGCAGTACTTC
CDR3aa: CASSQGAGGSSVEQYF
d_gene: TRBD2
j_gene: TRBJ2-7
abundance: NA
v_gene: TRBV18

CDR3nt: TGCGCCAGCAGCTCCGGTATCGGCCGGTGGGAGCAGTACTTC
CDR3aa: CASSSGIGRWEQYF
d_gene: NA
j_gene: TRBJ2-7
abundance: few
v_gene: TRBV5-1

CDR3nt: TGTGCCAGCGGACCCCACGCCCCCAGGGGGCGGGTGGACGCCAAAAACATTCAGTACTTC
CDR3aa: CASGPHAPRGRVDAKNIQYF
d_gene: TRBD1
j_gene: TRBJ2-4
abundance: NA
v_gene: TRBV19

CDR3nt: TGTGCCAGCAGTATAGGGTGGAGAAGGGGGATGTATGGGGGCTACACCTTC
CDR3aa: CASSIGWRRGMYGGYTF
d_gene: NA
j_gene: TRBJ1-2
abundance: few
v_gene: TRBV21-1

CDR3nt: TGTGCCAGCAGCTCCCGCCTCGGGCGGGCTTTCTTT
CDR3aa: CASSSRLGRAFF
d_gene: NA
j_gene: TRBJ1-1
abundance: NA
v_gene: TRBV5-5

CDR3nt: TGTGCCAGCAGCTTCAGGGGGAGGGGGCGCGGTTACGGCTACACCTTC
CDR3aa: CASSFRGRGRGYGYTF
d_gene: TRBD1
j_gene: TRBJ1-2
abundance: NA
v_gene: TRBV7-2

CDR3nt: TGTGCCACCAGTGCCCAGGGGACCAACTATGGCTACACCTTC
CDR3aa: CATSAQGTNYGYTF
d_gene: NA
j_gene: TRBJ1-2
abundance: NA
v_gene: TRBV24-1

CDR3nt: TGTGCCAGCAGCCAAGCCATGGTCGGGCCCACAACGCCAGGAACAGAGAGCACAGATACGCAGTATTTT
CDR3aa: CASSQAMVGPTTPGTESTDTQYF
d_gene: NA
j_gene: TRBJ2-3
abundance: NA
v_gene: TRBV3-1/TRBV3-2

CDR3nt: TGTGCCAGCAGCAAAAGGGGGGAAACTAATGAAAAACTGTTTTTT
CDR3aa: CASSKRGETNEKLFF
d_gene: NA
j_gene: TRBJ1-4
abundance: once
v_gene: TRBV7-9

CDR3nt: TGTGCCAGTGGACAGGCCACAGATACGCAGTATTTT
CDR3aa: CASGQATDTQYF
d_gene: TRBD1
j_gene: TRBJ2-3
abundance: NA
v_gene: TRBV19

CDR3nt: TGTGCCAGCAGCGCGAACGGACAGAACACTGAAGCTTTCTTT
CDR3aa: CASSANGQNTEAFF
d_gene: NA
j_gene: TRBJ1-1
abundance: NA
v_gene: TRBV7-3

CDR3nt: TGTGCCAGCGCGCGGTCTTCCTACGAGCAGTACTTC
CDR3aa: CASARSSYEQYF
d_gene: NA
j_gene: TRBJ2-7
abundance: few
v_gene: TRBV12-3/TRBV12-4

CDR3nt: TGTGCCAGCTGCCGGGACAGGGTCTACGAGCAGTACTTC
CDR3aa: CASCRDRVYEQYF
d_gene: TRBD1
j_gene: TRBJ2-7
abundance: NA
v_gene: TRBV6-2/TRBV6-3

CDR3nt: TGCGCCAGCAGCTTGGACCAGCTTGAAGCTTTCTTT
CDR3aa: CASSLDQLEAFF
d_gene: NA
j_gene: TRBJ1-1
abundance: NA
v_gene: TRBV5-1

CDR3nt: TGCGCCAGCAGCCCCCGGGGAGGGACCACCGGGGAGCTGTTTTTT
CDR3aa: CASSPRGGTTGELFF
d_gene: TRBD2
j_gene: TRBJ2-2
abundance: NA
v_gene: TRBV4-1

CDR3nt: TGTGCCAGCAGAGGATTAGCGGGAGCGAGCACCGGGGAGCTGTTTTTT
CDR3aa: CASRGLAGASTGELFF
d_gene: TRBD2
j_gene: TRBJ2-2
abundance: once
v_gene: TRBV7-2

CDR3nt: TGTGCCAGCAGTTACCTTGACAGGGGCTTTCGGGCCCCAACTAATGAAAAACTGTTTTTT
CDR3aa: CASSYLDRGFRAPTNEKLFF
d_gene: TRBD1
j_gene: TRBJ1-4
abundance: NA
v_gene: TRBV27

CDR3nt: TGTGCCAGCAGCCAACCATCCGTGTCCGGGGAGCTGTTTTTT
CDR3aa: CASSQPSVSGELFF
d_gene: NA
j_gene: TRBJ2-2
abundance: NA
v_gene: TRBV3-1/TRBV3-2

CDR3nt: TGTGCCAGAAGCAAACAGGGGGCCTTTTGGAATCAGCCCCAGCATTTT
CDR3aa: CARSKQGAFWNQPQHF
d_gene: TRBD1
j_gene: TRBJ1-5
abundance: NA
v_gene: TRBV5-3

CDR3nt: TGTGCCAGCAGTGCAGGGCGCCCCTTGGGTGAAGCTTTCTTT
CDR3aa: CASSAGRPLGEAFF
d_gene: NA
j_gene: TRBJ1-1
abundance: few
v_gene: TRBV2

CDR3nt: TGTGCCAGCAGCACCCGGGTACTCAATTCACCCCTCCACTTT
CDR3aa: CASSTRVLNSPLHF
d_gene: NA
j_gene: TRBJ1-6
abundance: NA
v_gene: TRBV7-9

CDR3nt: TGTGCCAGCAGCCCACCGGCCTACTCGAGCGCTGAAGCTTTCTTT
CDR3aa: CASSPPAYSSAEAFF
d_gene: NA
j_gene: TRBJ1-1
abundance: NA
v_gene: TRBV6-6

CDR3nt: TGTGCCAGCAGTGAACAGGGGGCCCTTTCTGATGAGCAGTTCTTC
CDR3aa: CASSEQGALSDEQFF
d_gene: TRBD1
j_gene: TRBJ2-1
abundance: few
v_gene: TRBV2

CDR3nt: TGCGCCAGCAGGGAGCGGGACTCTTACAATGAGCAGTTCTTC
CDR3aa: CASRERDSYNEQFF
d_gene: TRBD2
j_gene: TRBJ2-1
abundance: NA
v_gene: TRBV5-1

CDR3nt: TGTGCCAGCAGCTTGGGACTAGCGGGGGGGCGAGGCGGCAATGAGCAGTTCTTC
CDR3aa: CASSLGLAGGRGGNEQFF
d_gene: TRBD2
j_gene: TRBJ2-1
abundance: once
v_gene: TRBV11-2

CDR3nt: TGCGCCAGCAGCTTGGTTCAGGGAACCTACGAGCAGTACTTC
CDR3aa: CASSLVQGTYEQYF
d_gene: NA
j_gene: TRBJ2-7
abundance: few
v_gene: TRBV5-1

CDR3nt: TGTGCCAGCAGCATCGGGCGGGATGACTCCTACGAGCAGTACTTC
CDR3aa: CASSIGRDDSYEQYF
d_gene: NA
j_gene: TRBJ2-7
abundance: NA
v_gene: TRBV7-9

CDR3nt: TGTGCCAGCAGCCCCCTCGGCGGGTACTACAATGAGCAGTTCTTC
CDR3aa: CASSPLGGYYNEQFF
d_gene: NA
j_gene: TRBJ2-1
abundance: NA
v_gene: TRBV5-6

CDR3nt: TGTGCCAGCAGCTTAACAAGCTGCTATGGCTACACCTTC
CDR3aa: CASSLTSCYGYTF
d_gene: NA
j_gene: TRBJ1-2
abundance: NA
v_gene: TRBV7-4

CDR3nt: TGTGCCAGCAGCTACGGAGGGAGCACAGATACGCAGTATTTT
CDR3aa: CASSYGGSTDTQYF
d_gene: NA
j_gene: TRBJ2-3
abundance: NA
v_gene: TRBV6-5

CDR3nt: TGTGCCAGCTCACCAGATTCCGGAAACACCATATATTTT
CDR3aa: CASSPDSGNTIYF
d_gene: NA
j_gene: TRBJ1-3
abundance: NA
v_gene: TRBV18

CDR3nt: TGTGCCAGCAGCCAAACGGCAGGATCCTACGAGCAGTACTTC
CDR3aa: CASSQTAGSYEQYF
d_gene: NA
j_gene: TRBJ2-7
abundance: NA
v_gene: TRBV3-1/TRBV3-2

CDR3nt: TGTGCCAGCAGCCAAGAATCGGCCAGGGGCACCTATAATTCACCCCTCCACTTT
CDR3aa: CASSQESARGTYNSPLHF
d_gene: NA
j_gene: TRBJ1-6
abundance: NA
v_gene: TRBV4-2

CDR3nt: TGTGCCAGCAGTTACTCGGCAGCCTTCTCTGGAAACACCATATATTTT
CDR3aa: CASSYSAAFSGNTIYF
d_gene: NA
j_gene: TRBJ1-3
abundance: NA
v_gene: TRBV6-2/TRBV6-3

CDR3nt: TGTGCCAGCAGCTCGAGGACTAGCGGGGGATACGAGCAGTACTTC
CDR3aa: CASSSRTSGGYEQYF
d_gene: TRBD2
j_gene: TRBJ2-7
abundance: NA
v_gene: TRBV7-9

CDR3nt: TGTGCCAGCAGCCAATCTTACAATGAGCAGTTCTTC
CDR3aa: CASSQSYNEQFF
d_gene: NA
j_gene: TRBJ2-1
abundance: NA
v_gene: TRBV4-2

CDR3nt: TGTGCCAGCAGGGGACTAGCGGGAAGCAATGAGCAGTTCTTC
CDR3aa: CASRGLAGSNEQFF
d_gene: TRBD2
j_gene: TRBJ2-1
abundance: NA
v_gene: TRBV2